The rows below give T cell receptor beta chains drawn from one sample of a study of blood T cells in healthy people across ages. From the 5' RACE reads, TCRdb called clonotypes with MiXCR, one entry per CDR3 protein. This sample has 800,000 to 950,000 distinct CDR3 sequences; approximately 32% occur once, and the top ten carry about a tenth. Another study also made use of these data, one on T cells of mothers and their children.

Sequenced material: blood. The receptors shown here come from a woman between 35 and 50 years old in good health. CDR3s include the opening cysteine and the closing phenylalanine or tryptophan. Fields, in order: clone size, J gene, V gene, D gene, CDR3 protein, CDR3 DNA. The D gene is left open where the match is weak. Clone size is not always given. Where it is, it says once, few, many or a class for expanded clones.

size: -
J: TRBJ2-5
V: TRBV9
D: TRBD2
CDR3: CASNLAGGVQETQYF
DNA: TGTGCCAGCAACCTAGCGGGGGGGGTCCAAGAGACCCAGTACTTC

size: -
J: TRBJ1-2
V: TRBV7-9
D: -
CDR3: CASSLEWDGYTF
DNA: TGTGCCAGCAGCTTAGAGTGGGATGGCTACACCTTC

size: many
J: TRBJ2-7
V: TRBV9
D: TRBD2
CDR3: CASSGGLAGLYEQYF
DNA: TGTGCCAGCAGCGGGGGACTAGCGGGGCTCTACGAGCAGTACTTC

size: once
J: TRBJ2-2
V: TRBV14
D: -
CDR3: CASSPTTAGGELFF
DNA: TGTGCCAGCAGCCCCACTACGGCGGGCGGGGAGCTGTTTTTT

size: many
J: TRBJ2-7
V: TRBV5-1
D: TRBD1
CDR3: CASSPRQGALNEQYF
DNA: TGCGCCAGCAGCCCGCGTCAGGGGGCGCTAAACGAGCAGTACTTC

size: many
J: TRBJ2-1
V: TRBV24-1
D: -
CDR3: CATSDYRTVWGNEQFF
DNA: TGTGCCACCAGTGATTATAGGACAGTATGGGGCAATGAGCAGTTCTTC

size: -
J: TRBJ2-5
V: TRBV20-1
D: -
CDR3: CSARSGTQARRAQYF
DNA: TGCAGTGCTAGGTCGGGCACACAGGCCAGGAGGGCCCAGTACTTC

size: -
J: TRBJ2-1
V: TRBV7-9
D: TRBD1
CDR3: CAGSYPGTGHEQFF
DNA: TGTGCCGGCAGCTATCCGGGGACAGGCCATGAGCAGTTCTTC

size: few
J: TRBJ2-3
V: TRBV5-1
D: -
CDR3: CASSFRQVHDTQYF
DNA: TGCGCCAGCAGCTTCCGACAGGTCCACGATACGCAGTATTTT

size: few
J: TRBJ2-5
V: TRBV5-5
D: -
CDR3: CASSLVYGRESVETQYF
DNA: TGTGCCAGCAGCTTGGTGTACGGCAGGGAAAGTGTTGAGACCCAGTACTTC

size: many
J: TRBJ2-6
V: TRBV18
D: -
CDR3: CASSPQAGNSGANVLTF
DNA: TGTGCCAGCTCACCGCAGGCGGGGAACTCTGGGGCCAACGTCCTGACTTTC

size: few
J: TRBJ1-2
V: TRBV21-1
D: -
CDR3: CASSKELKGQGTNYGYTF
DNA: TGTGCCAGCAGCAAAGAACTTAAGGGACAGGGCACTAACTATGGCTACACCTTC

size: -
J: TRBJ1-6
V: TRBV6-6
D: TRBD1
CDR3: CAGSYDQGATYNSPLHF
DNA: TGTGCCGGCAGTTATGATCAGGGGGCCACCTATAATTCACCCCTCCACTTT

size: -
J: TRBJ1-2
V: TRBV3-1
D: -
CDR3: CASSQDPGRAAAFYGYTF
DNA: TGTGCCAGCAGCCAAGATCCAGGCAGGGCGGCGGCATTCTATGGCTACACCTTC

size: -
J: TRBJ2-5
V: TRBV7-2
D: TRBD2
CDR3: CASSAGRHRGVQETQYF
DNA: TGTGCCAGCAGCGCCGGGCGGCACCGGGGGGTTCAAGAGACCCAGTACTTC

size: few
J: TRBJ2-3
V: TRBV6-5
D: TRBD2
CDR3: CASTLGGGGATDTQYF
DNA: TGTGCCAGCACCCTCGGAGGCGGGGGGGCCACAGATACGCAGTATTTT

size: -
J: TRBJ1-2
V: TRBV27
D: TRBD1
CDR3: CASSLLGQGSNGYTF
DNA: TGTGCCAGCAGTTTATTAGGACAGGGAAGCAATGGCTACACCTTC

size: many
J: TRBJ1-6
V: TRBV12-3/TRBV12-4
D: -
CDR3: CASSLGRIDSPLHF
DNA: TGTGCCAGCAGTTTGGGGCGTATCGATTCACCCCTCCACTTT

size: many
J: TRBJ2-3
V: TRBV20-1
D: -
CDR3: CSARFGNSITDTQYF
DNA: TGCAGTGCTAGATTTGGGAACAGCATCACAGATACGCAGTATTTT

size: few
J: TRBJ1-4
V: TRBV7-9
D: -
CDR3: CASSFGLLTTNEKLFF
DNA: TGTGCCAGCAGCTTCGGCCTACTAACAACTAATGAAAAACTGTTTTTT

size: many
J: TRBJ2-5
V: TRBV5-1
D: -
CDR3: CASSLGRGEETQYF
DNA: TGCGCCAGCAGCTTGGGCCGTGGGGAAGAGACCCAGTACTTC

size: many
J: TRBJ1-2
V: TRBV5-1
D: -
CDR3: CASSLAAGRAPNYGYTF
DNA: TGCGCCAGCAGCTTGGCCGCCGGGCGGGCACCTAACTATGGCTACACCTTC

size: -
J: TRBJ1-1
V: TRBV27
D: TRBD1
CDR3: CASSLWDSNTEAFF
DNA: TGTGCCAGCAGTTTATGGGACAGCAACACTGAAGCTTTCTTT